This T cell receptor (beta chain) was observed in a study of CD8+CD57+ T cells in acquired aplastic anemia. Overall study context: An average of 3.2 ug of DNA was obtained from sorted CD4+ and CD8+ cells. Healthy donor CD4+ samples were sequenced to a depth that averaged roughly 10 million reads. Study-level findings and limits: Patients and controls shared twenty-nine CD8+ CDR3 sequences, highly expressed in patients. With respect to CD8+ Simpson's diversity, patients and controls did not differ significantly.

TCR beta VDJ combinations and CDR3 sequences were profiled from genomic DNA. TCRdb ran MiXCR on the reads and lists one entry per CDR3 protein. The data hold hundreds of thousands of distinct CDR3 sequences, with 60% to 80% observed a single time. This clonotype was counted a few times. The antigen is unknown. A much larger clone lies a single base off, so this may be a read error. The CDR3 extends over 15 amino acids. Germline values: CDR1 MGHRA, CDR2 YSYEKL. Deletions cut 0 bases from V and 4 bases from J, with 12 bases between. Sequencing was performed on sorted CD4+, CD8+, or CD8+CD57+ T cells (not recorded which) from PBMCs. The clonotype comes from a human donor in good health, serving as a control. J is TRBJ1-2 and V is TRBV4-1, with a possible D match to TRBD1 (6 bases). This chain's CDR3 is CASSQDQGTGYGYTF. The CDR3 DNA follows: TGCGCCAGCAGCCAAGATCAGGGGACGGGCTATGGCTACACCTTC.